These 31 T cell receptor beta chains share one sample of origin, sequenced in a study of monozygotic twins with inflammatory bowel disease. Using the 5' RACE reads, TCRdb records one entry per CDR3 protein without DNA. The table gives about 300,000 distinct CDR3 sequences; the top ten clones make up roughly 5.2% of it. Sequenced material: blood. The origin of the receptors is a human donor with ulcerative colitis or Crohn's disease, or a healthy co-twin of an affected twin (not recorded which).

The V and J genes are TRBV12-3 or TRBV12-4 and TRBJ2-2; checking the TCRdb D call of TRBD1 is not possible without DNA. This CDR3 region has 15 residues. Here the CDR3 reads CASRDRGLGTGELFF.

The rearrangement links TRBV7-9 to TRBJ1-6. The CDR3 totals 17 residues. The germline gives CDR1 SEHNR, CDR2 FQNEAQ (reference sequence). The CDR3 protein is CASSAQIRNWGNSPLHF.

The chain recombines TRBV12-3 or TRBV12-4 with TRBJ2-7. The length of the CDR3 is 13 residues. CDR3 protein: CASSLRSTYEQYF.

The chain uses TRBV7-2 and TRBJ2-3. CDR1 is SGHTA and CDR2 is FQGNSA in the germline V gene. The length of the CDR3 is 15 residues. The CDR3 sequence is CASSLAAVPTDTQYF.

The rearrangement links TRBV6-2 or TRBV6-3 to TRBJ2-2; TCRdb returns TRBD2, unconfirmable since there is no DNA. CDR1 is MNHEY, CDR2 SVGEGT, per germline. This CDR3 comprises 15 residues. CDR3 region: CASSKGLAGTGELFF.

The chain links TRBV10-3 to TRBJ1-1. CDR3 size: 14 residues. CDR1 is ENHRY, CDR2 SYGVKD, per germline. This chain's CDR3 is CAISPGYMNTEAFF.

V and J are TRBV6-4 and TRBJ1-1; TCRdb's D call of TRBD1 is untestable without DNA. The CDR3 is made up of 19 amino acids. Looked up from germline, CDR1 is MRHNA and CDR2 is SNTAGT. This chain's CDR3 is CASSDSPDRVGCASTEAFF.

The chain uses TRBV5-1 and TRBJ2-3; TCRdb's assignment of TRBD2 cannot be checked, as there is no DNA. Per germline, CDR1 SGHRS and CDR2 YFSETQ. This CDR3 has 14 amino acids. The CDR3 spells CASSLVEGGDTQYF.

CDR3 region: CASSPEGQGITETQYF. This sequence joins TRBV4-2 and TRBJ2-5; there is no DNA to check the TCRdb D call of TRBD1. Germline assignment: CDR1 LGHNA and CDR2 YNFKEQ. This CDR3 has 16 residues.

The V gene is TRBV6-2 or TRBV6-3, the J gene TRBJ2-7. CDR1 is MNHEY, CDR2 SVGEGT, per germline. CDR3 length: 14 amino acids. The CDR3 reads CASINDNRGYEQYF.

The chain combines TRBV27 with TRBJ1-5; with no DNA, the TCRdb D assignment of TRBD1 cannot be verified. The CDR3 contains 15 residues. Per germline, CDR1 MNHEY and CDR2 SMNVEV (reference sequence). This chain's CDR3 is CASSRKTGGGQPQHF.

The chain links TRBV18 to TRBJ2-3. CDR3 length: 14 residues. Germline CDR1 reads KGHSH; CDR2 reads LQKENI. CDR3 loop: CASSPRGLEDTQYF.

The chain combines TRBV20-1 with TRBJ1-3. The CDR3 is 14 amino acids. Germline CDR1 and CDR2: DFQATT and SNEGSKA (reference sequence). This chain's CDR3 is CSARLTRTGYTIYF.

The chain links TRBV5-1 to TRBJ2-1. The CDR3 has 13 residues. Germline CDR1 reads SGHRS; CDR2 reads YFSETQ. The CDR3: CASSWDGYNEQFF.

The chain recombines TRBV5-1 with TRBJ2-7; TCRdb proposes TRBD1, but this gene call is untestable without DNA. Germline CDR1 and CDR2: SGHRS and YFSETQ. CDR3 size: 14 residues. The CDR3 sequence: CASSLGQLTYEQYF.

CDR3 protein: CAISGGIQGQGTAKNEKLFF. The gene calls are TRBV10-3 and TRBJ1-4; TCRdb's D call, TRBD1, is unchecked because there is no DNA. This CDR3 is 20 amino acids long. The germline V gene encodes CDR1 ENHRY and CDR2 SYGVKD.

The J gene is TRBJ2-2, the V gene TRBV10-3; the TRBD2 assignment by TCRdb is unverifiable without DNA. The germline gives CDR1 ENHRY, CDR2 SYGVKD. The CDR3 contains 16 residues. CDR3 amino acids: CAISSGSGRNTGELFF.

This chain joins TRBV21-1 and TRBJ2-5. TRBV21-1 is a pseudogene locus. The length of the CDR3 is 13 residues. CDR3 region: CASRLRTAETQYF.

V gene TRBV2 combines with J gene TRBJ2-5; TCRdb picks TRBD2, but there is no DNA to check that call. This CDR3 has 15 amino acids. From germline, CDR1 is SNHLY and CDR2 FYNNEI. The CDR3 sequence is CASATGTIGTETQYF. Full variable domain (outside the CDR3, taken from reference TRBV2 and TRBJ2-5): EPEVTQTPSHQVTQMGQEVILRCVPISNHLYFYWYRQILGQKVEFLVSFYNNEISEKSEIFDDQFSVERPDGSNFTLKIRSTKLEDSAMYFCASATGTIGTETQYFGPGTRLLVL.

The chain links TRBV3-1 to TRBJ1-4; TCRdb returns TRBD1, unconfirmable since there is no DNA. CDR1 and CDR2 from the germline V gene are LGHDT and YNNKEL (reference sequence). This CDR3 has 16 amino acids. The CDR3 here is CASSRRTVGGSEKLFF.

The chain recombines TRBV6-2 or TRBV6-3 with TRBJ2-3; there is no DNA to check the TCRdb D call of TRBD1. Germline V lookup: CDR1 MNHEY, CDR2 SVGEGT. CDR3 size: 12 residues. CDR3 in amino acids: CASSGTTDTQYF.

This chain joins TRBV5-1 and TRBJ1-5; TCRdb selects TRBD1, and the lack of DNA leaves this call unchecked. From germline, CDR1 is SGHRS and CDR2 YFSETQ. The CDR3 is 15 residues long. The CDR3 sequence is CASSEWAGANQPQHF.

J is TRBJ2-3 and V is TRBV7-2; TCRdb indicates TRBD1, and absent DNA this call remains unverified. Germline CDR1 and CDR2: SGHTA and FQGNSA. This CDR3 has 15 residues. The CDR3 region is CASSSTGGITDTQYF. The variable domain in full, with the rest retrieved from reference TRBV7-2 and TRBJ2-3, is GAGVSQSPSNKVTEKGKDVELRCDPISGHTALYWYRQSLGQGLEFLIYFQGNSAPDKSGLPSDRFSAERTGGSVSTLTIQRTQQEDSAVYLCASSSTGGITDTQYFGPGTRLTVL.

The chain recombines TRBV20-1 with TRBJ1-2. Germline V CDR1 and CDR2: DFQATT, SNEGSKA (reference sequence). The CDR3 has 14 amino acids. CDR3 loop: CSSTLAGPNYGYTF.

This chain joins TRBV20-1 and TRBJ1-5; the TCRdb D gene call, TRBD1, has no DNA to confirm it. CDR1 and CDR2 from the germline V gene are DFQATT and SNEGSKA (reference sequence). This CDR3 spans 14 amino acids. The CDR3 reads CSAAGQEFNQPQHF.

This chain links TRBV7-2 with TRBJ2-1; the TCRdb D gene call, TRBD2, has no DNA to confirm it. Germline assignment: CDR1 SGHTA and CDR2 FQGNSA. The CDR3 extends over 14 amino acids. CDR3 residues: CASSLGLGGDEQFF.

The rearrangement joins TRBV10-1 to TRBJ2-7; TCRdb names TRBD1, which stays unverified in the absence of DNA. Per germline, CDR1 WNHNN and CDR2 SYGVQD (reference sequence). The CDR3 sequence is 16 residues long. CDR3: CASSESGSGGLYEQYF.

The CDR3 region is CASKGALAYMDEQYF. This rearrangement joins TRBV6-1 to TRBJ2-7; the TCRdb call, TRBD1, lacks DNA for checking. Germline-derived CDR1 and CDR2 are MNHNS and SASEGT. The CDR3 is made up of 15 amino acids.

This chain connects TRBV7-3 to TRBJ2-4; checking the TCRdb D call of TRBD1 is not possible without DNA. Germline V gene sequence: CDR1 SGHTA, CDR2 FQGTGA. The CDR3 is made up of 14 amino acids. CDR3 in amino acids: CASSKGGLNNIQYF.

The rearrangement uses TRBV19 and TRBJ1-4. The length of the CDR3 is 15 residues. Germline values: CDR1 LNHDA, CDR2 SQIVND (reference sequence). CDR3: CASSRSGGIGEKLFF.

CDR3 in amino acids: CASSLGARSSYEQYF. The chain uses TRBV5-1 and TRBJ2-7; absent DNA, TCRdb's TRBD1 call cannot be checked. The CDR3 has 15 amino acids. Germline V gives CDR1 SGHRS, CDR2 YFSETQ.